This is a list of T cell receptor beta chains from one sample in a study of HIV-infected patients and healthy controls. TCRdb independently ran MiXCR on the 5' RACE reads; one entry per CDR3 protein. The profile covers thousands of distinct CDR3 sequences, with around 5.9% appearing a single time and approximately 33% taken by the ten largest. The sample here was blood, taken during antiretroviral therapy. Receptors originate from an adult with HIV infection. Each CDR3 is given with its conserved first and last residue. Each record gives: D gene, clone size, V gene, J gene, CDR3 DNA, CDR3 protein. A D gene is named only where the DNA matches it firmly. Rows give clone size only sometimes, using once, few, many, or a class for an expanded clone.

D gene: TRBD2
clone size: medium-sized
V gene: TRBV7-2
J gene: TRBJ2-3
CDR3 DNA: TGTGCCAGCAGCACCCTTAGCGGGGGGCCCACAGATACGCAGTATTTT
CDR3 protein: CASSTLSGGPTDTQYF

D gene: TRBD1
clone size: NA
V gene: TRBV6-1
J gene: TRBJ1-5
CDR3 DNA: TGTGCCAGCAGTCTACCAGGGGGCATGGGCAATCAGCCCCAGCATTTT
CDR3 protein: CASSLPGGMGNQPQHF

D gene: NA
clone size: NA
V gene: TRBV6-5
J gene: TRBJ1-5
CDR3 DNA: TGTGCCAGCAGTCCGGATCCCGATCAGCCCCAGCAATTT
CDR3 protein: CASSPDPDQPQQF

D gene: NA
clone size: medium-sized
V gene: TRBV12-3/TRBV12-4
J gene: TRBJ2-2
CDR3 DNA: TGTGCCAGCAGAGTAACCGGGGAGCTGTTTTTT
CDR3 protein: CASRVTGELFF

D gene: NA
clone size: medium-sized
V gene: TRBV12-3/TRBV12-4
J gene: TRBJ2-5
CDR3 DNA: TGTGCCAGCAGTTTTTCAGCCGGACTTGAAGAGACCCAGTACTTC
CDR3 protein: CASSFSAGLEETQYF

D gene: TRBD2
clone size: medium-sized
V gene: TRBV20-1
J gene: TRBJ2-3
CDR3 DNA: TGCAGTGCTAGTACTCGTTTAGCGGGTTCAGATACGCAGTATTTT
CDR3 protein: CSASTRLAGSDTQYF

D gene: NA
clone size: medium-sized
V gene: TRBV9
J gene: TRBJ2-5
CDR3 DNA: TGTGCCAGCAGCGTAGGTCCCGACGGTGGGGAGACCCAGTACTTC
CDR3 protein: CASSVGPDGGETQYF

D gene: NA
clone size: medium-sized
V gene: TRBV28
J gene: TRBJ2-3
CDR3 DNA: TGTGCCAGCAGTTTAGGGGCAGATACGCAGTATTTT
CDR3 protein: CASSLGADTQYF

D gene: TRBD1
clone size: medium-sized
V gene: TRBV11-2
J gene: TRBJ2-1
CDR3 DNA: TGTGCCAGCAGCTTCTCGGGACAGGGGTGGAATGAGCAGTTCTTC
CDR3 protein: CASSFSGQGWNEQFF

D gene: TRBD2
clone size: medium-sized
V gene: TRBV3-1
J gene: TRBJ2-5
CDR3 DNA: TGTGCCAGCAGCCCTTGGACTAGCGGGAGTGGAGAGACCCAGTACTTC
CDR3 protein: CASSPWTSGSGETQYF

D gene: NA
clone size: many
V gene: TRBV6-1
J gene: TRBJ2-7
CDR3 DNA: TGTGCCACCTCGGGCTACGTCCTGGAGCAGTACTTC
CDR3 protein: CATSGYVLEQYF

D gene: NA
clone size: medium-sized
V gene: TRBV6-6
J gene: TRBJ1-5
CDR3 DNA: TGTGCCAGCAGGCCCACAGGGAATCAGCCCCAGCATTTT
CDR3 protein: CASRPTGNQPQHF

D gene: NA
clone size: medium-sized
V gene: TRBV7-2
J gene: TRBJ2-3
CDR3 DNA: TGTGCCAGCAGCTTAAACGCGGTTAGCACAGATACGCAGTATTTT
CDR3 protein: CASSLNAVSTDTQYF

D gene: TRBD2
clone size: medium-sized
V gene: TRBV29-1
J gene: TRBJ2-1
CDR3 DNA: TGCAGCGTTTTCGGGAGGGCCGTTGAGCAGTTCTTC
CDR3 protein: CSVFGRAVEQFF

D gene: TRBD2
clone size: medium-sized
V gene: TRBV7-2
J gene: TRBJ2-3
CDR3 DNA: TGTGCCAGCAGCTTAGAACTAGCGGGAGGCGTAGATACGCAGTATTTT
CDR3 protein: CASSLELAGGVDTQYF

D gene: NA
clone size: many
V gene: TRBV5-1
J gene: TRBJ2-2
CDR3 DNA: TGCGCCAGCAGCTTGGATGGCCATTCCACCGGGGAGCTGTTTTTT
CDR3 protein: CASSLDGHSTGELFF

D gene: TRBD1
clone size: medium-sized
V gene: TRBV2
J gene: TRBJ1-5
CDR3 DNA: TGTGCCAGCAGTGCCCAAGCCGGGACAGGGGGGCTTCAGCCCCAGCATTTT
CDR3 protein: CASSAQAGTGGLQPQHF

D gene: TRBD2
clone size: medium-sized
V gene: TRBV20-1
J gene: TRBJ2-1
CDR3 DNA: TGCAGTGCTGCACCTCTACTAGCGGGAGTCTTCAATGAGCAGTTCTTC
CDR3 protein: CSAAPLLAGVFNEQFF

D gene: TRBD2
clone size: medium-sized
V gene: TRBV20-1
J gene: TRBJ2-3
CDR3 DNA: TGCAGTGCTAGAGATCGGGTGTCTAGCGGTTCCACAGATACGCAGTATTTT
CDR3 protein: CSARDRVSSGSTDTQYF

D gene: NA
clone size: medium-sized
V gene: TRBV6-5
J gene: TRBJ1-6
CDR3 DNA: TGTGCCAGCAGTCGATCAACAGGGAGCTCCTATAATTCACCCCTCCACTTT
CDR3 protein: CASSRSTGSSYNSPLHF

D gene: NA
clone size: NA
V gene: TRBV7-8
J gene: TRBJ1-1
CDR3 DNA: TGTGCCAGCATCCGGAGAGGGGGTGTGATTCGGACTGAAGCTTTCTTT
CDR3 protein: CASIRRGGVIRTEAFF

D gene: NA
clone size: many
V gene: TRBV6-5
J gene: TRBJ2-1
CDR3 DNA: TGTGCCAGCAGTTACAGTAAATCCATCAATGAGCAGTTCTTC
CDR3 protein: CASSYSKSINEQFF

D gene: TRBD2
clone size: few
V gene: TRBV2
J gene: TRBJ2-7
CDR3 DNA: TGTGCCAGCAGTGAAGAGCGGGAGTACTCCTACGAGCAGTACTTC
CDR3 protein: CASSEEREYSYEQYF

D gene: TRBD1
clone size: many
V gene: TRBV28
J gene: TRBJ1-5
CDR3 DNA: TGTGCCAGCAGTTTCAGGGGGTCTAATCAGCCCCAGCATTTT
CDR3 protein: CASSFRGSNQPQHF

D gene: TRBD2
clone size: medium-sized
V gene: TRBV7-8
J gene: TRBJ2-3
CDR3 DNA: TGTGCCAGCAGCTTAACTAGCGGGGGGGCTGATACGCAGTATTTT
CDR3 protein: CASSLTSGGADTQYF

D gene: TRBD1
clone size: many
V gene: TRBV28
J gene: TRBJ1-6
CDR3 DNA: TGTGCCAGCACCCCACGGACAGGTCATAATTCACCCCTCCACTTT
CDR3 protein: CASTPRTGHNSPLHF

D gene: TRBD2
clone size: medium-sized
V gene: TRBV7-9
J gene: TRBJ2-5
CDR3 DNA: TGTGCCAGCAGCTTACTAGCGGGGGGGCTAGAGACCCAGTACTTC
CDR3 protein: CASSLLAGGLETQYF

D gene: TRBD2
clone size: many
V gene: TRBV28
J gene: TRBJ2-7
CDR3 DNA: TGTGCCAGCAGTTTTGTGTCTAGCGGGAGCGTTAATTTCTACGAGCAGTACTTC
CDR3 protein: CASSFVSSGSVNFYEQYF

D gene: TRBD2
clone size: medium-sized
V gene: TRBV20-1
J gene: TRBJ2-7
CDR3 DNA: TGCAGTGCTAGAGATCTGCGGGAGCTTCACGAGCAGTACTTC
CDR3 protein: CSARDLRELHEQYF

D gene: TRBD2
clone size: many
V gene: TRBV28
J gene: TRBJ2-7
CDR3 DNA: TGTGCCAGCAGCTTTAGCGGGATCTACGAGCAGTACTTC
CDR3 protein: CASSFSGIYEQYF